This passage covers 30 T cell receptor beta chains from one sample sequenced in a study of blood T cell repertoires in COVID-19 (TCRdb year 2020). The library relied on the immunoSEQ multiplex PCR assay. Not all clones reach the TCRdb copy of this immuneACCESS table, which keeps in-frame sequences only. Checked studies attribute under half of the gap to unresolved V genes and leave the rest unexplained. Across this sample there are some 220,000 clones, with around 83% seen only once. The top ten clones comprise approximately 5.6% of the sample. Source material: peripheral blood. The receptors were sampled from a woman aged 70-85 years with COVID-19, enrolled during active disease.

The V gene is TRBV2, the J gene TRBJ2-7, with a tentative D call TRBD1 (6 bases). V dropped 3 bases and J dropped 3 bases, with 15 bases sitting between them. The germline V gene has CDR1 SNHLY and CDR2 FYNNEI. The CDR3 extends over 15 amino acids. In DNA form, the CDR3 reads TGTGCCAGCAGTGAGAACAGGGATACATTCTACGAGCAGTACTTC. Translation: CASSENRDTFYEQYF.

The V and J genes are TRBV29-1 and TRBJ2-7; TRBD2 matches 11 bases. V lost 7 bases, J lost 3 bases, and 8 bases stayed unmatched. Germline V gene lookup returns CDR1 SQVTM and CDR2 ANQGSEA. This CDR3 region has 14 residues. The CDR3 sequence: CSASSSGRRYEQYF. The CDR3 coding sequence is TGCAGCGCAAGCTCTAGCGGGAGGCGCTACGAGCAGTACTTC.

V and J are TRBV11-3 and TRBJ2-1; a possible D gene is TRBD2 (6 bases). The length of the CDR3 is 16 residues. Germline V gives CDR1 SGHNT, CDR2 YENEEA. V lost 2 bases to trimming and J lost 0 bases, with 11 bases between them. The DNA of the CDR3 is TGTGCCAGCAGCTTACGGGCCGGGAGCTCCTACAATGAGCAGTTCTTC. It codes for CASSLRAGSSYNEQFF.

The J gene is TRBJ1-1, the V gene TRBV12-3 or TRBV12-4; D is uncertain. The V and J ends lost 4 bases and 7 bases respectively, with 7 bases between them. The length of the CDR3 is 11 residues. The CDR3 spells CASSSAIEAFF. CDR3 in DNA: TGTGCCAGCAGTTCAGCCATTGAAGCTTTCTTT.

This sequence joins TRBV7-7 and TRBJ2-1; no clear D gene. The CDR3 spans 15 residues. Germline assignment: CDR1 SSHAT and CDR2 FNYEAQ (reference sequence). V lost 5 bases and J 0 bases, leaving 11 bases between the germline ends. The CDR3 bases are TGTGCCAGCAGCCCCGCTGAGGACTCCTACAATGAGCAGTTCTTC. Its protein product is CASSPAEDSYNEQFF.

The genes are TRBV30 and TRBJ1-5, with D perhaps matching TRBD1 (6 bases). CDR1 GTSNPN and CDR2 SVGIG come from the germline V gene (reference sequence). Trimming removed 0 bases at V and 0 bases at J, with 12 bases between. This CDR3 comprises 16 residues. The CDR3 nucleotides are TGTGCCTGGAGTGTACGGGACACCAATAGCAATCAGCCCCAGCATTTT. Amino acids: CAWSVRDTNSNQPQHF. Using reference TRBV30 and TRBJ1-5 for the parts outside the CDR3, the full variable domain is SQTIHQWPATLVQPVGSPLSLECTVEGTSNPNLYWYRQAAGRGLQLLFYSVGIGQISSEVPQNLSASRPQDRQFILSSKKLLLSDSGFYLCAWSVRDTNSNQPQHFGDGTRLSIL.

In regard to this clone: Other DNA sequences in this specimen translate into the identical CDR3. The rearrangement links TRBV5-1 to TRBJ1-2; D is ambiguous. V lost 0 bases to trimming and J lost 4 bases, with 7 bases between them. The CDR3 is 13 amino acids. Germline-derived CDR1 and CDR2 are SGHRS and YFSETQ. CDR3 nucleotide sequence: TGCGCCAGCAGCTTGGACAGCTCCTATGGCTACACCTTC. Amino acid sequence: CASSLDSSYGYTF.

V is TRBV7-2 and J is TRBJ1-2; TRBD1 matches at 7 bases. This CDR3 is 17 amino acids long. The J segment lost 2 bases and the V segment lost 6 bases, leaving 15 bases of the junction unmatched. The V gene's germline CDR1 is SGHTA and CDR2 FQGNSA. CDR3 DNA: TGTGCCAGCAGGCGACCACTGGACAGGAGGATGAACTATGGCTACACCTTC. This encodes CASRRPLDRRMNYGYTF. The whole variable domain, filled in from reference TRBV7-2 and TRBJ1-2, reads GAGVSQSPSNKVTEKGKDVELRCDPISGHTALYWYRQSLGQGLEFLIYFQGNSAPDKSGLPSDRFSAERTGGSVSTLTIQRTQQEDSAVYLCASRRPLDRRMNYGYTFGSGTRLTVV.

J is TRBJ2-7 and V is TRBV5-6, with D possibly TRBD1 on 6 matching bases. Germline CDR1 SGHDT, CDR2 YYEEEE. This CDR3 spans 15 amino acids. The V and J ends lost 6 bases and 0 bases respectively, with 16 bases between them. Here the CDR3 reads CASMLPGQSSYEQYF. The CDR3 DNA sequence: TGTGCCAGCATGCTCCCTGGACAGAGCTCCTACGAGCAGTACTTC.

The chain combines TRBV11-3 with TRBJ2-5; D call uncertain. Germline V gives CDR1 SGHNT, CDR2 YENEEA. The CDR3 has 14 amino acids. Trimming took 5 bases from V and 2 from J, leaving 12 bases between them. This chain's CDR3 is CASSPRDGQETQYF. In nucleotides, the CDR3 is TGTGCCAGCAGCCCAAGAGACGGGCAAGAGACCCAGTACTTC.

This rearrangement joins TRBV24-1 to TRBJ2-7; possibly TRBD1 for D (6 bases). CDR3 length equals 14 residues. V dropped 5 bases and J dropped 2 bases, with 12 bases sitting between them. Germline V gene sequence: CDR1 KGHDR, CDR2 SFDVKD. CDR3 coding DNA: TGTGCCACCAGTGGGGGCAGGGGTACCTACGAGCAGTACTTC. This gives the protein CATSGGRGTYEQYF.

This clone was recorded a few times. The V and J genes are TRBV10-1 and TRBJ2-2, with 14 bases that match TRBD2. This CDR3 is built from 16 residues. The V and J ends lost 6 bases and 8 bases, in that order; junction bases with no gene match: 8. CDR1 and CDR2 from the germline V gene are WNHNN and SYGVQD (reference sequence). CDR3 amino acids: CASSAGLAGDKGELFF. The DNA of the CDR3 is TGCGCCAGCAGCGCGGGACTAGCGGGAGATAAAGGGGAGCTGTTTTTT.

The chain uses TRBV5-6 and TRBJ1-5, with D possibly TRBD1 on 5 matching bases. Germline V gene lookup returns CDR1 SGHDT and CDR2 YYEEEE. The ends were cut back, 4 bases at V and 8 bases at J, with 19 bases in the middle. This CDR3 has 15 amino acids. CDR3 region: CASSGPGDLGEPQHF. The CDR3 nucleotides read TGTGCCAGCAGCGGACCGGGGGACCTCGGGGAGCCCCAGCATTTT. Full variable domain (missing parts from reference TRBV5-6 and TRBJ1-5): DAGVTQSPTHLIKTRGQQVTLRCSPKSGHDTVSWYQQALGQGPQFIFQYYEEEERQRGNFPDRFSGHQFPNYSSELNVNALLLGDSALYLCASSGPGDLGEPQHFGDGTRLSIL.

The chain combines TRBV9 with TRBJ1-1; no clear D. Per germline, CDR1 SGDLS and CDR2 YYNGEE. Deletions cut 0 bases from V and 4 bases from J, with 10 bases between. This CDR3 is 14 amino acids long. Here the CDR3 reads CASSVDHSSTEAFF. The DNA of the CDR3 is TGTGCCAGCAGCGTAGACCACTCTTCCACTGAAGCTTTCTTT.

This sequence joins TRBV5-4 and TRBJ2-5, with a weak D call TRBD1 (6 bases). The CDR3 has 15 amino acids. The germline V and J ends were trimmed by 2 bases and 2 bases, with 13 bases remaining between them. Germline values: CDR1 SGHNT, CDR2 YYREEE (reference sequence). The CDR3: CASSLRIGQQETQYF. Here the CDR3 DNA reads TGTGCCAGCAGCTTACGAATAGGACAGCAAGAGACCCAGTACTTC.

The CDR3 DNA reads TGTGCCAGCAGTTTGCCACCCGGGAGGGGTTTAGATACGCAGTATTTT. Translating gives CASSLPPGRGLDTQYF. The chain couples TRBV28 to TRBJ2-3; 8 bases match TRBD2. The J segment lost 5 bases and the V segment lost 3 bases, leaving 10 bases of the junction unmatched. This CDR3 contains 16 residues. Germline V CDR1 and CDR2: MDHEN, SYDVKM.

The chain combines TRBV19 with TRBJ1-2; tentative D call: TRBD1 (5 bases). The CDR3 has 14 amino acids. V was pared by 7 bases and J by 4 bases, with 16 bases between. Germline V gene sequence: CDR1 LNHDA, CDR2 SQIVND (reference sequence). CDR3 DNA sequence: TGTGCCAGTACCGACCAGGGAGGATTCTATGGCTACACCTTC. It is translated as CASTDQGGFYGYTF.

The CDR3 protein is CASSRPGQGSYEQYF. CDR3 DNA sequence: TGCGCCAGCAGTCGTCCGGGACAGGGATCCTACGAGCAGTACTTC. The gene calls are TRBV10-2 and TRBJ2-7; the match to TRBD1 covers 9 bases. There are 15 residues in the CDR3. Germline assignment: CDR1 WSHSY and CDR2 SAAADI. V lost 5 bases and J lost 1; bases outside the gene matches: 6.

The chain combines TRBV11-1 with TRBJ1-1, with D possibly being TRBD1 (5 bases). Trimming took 2 bases from V and 9 from J, leaving 10 bases between them. The germline gives CDR1 SGHAT, CDR2 FQDESV (reference sequence). The CDR3 runs 12 residues. The CDR3 DNA is TGTGCCAGCAGCTTATCCGGGACTAAAGCTTTCTTT. Translated, it gives CASSLSGTKAFF.

The chain links TRBV28 to TRBJ1-2, with a tentative D call TRBD1 (6 bases). Germline loops: CDR1 MDHEN, CDR2 SYDVKM. The CDR3 runs 13 residues. Trimming left V 6 bases short and J 7 bases short, with 15 bases between. The CDR3 is CASRDSQGGGYTF. Here the CDR3 DNA reads TGTGCCAGCAGAGACTCACAGGGTGGTGGCTACACCTTC.

V gene TRBV2 combines with J gene TRBJ2-4, with TRBD2 as a possible D gene (6 bases). V shed 4 bases and J shed 9 bases, with 16 bases lying between them. This CDR3 region has 14 residues. In germline, CDR1 is SNHLY, CDR2 FYNNEI. DNA for the CDR3: TGTGCCAGCAGTGCTGCGGGAAGCTATGGCATTCAGTACTTC. Translating gives CASSAAGSYGIQYF.

V is TRBV7-3 and J is TRBJ2-3; a weak D match, TRBD2 (6 bases). V shed 6 bases and J shed 4 bases, with 23 bases lying between them. The CDR3 covers 17 residues. Germline CDR1 reads SGHTA; CDR2 reads FQGTGA. CDR3 bases: TGTGCCAGCAGTCTAGAGGCGGGAATCCAAGGGGCAGATACGCAGTATTTT. As protein: CASSLEAGIQGADTQYF.

This rearrangement joins TRBV2 to TRBJ1-2; TRBD1 aligns across 7 bases. V shed 4 bases and J 2 bases; nucleotides not matched to a gene: 1. Germline assignment: CDR1 SNHLY and CDR2 FYNNEI. This CDR3 is 13 amino acids long. CDR3 nucleotides: TGTGCCAGCAGTGGGGGACAGAACTATGGCTACACCTTC. This encodes CASSGGQNYGYTF.

This rearrangement joins TRBV7-8 to TRBJ1-6; 8 bases are shared with TRBD1. V lost 5 bases, J lost 6 bases, and 15 bases stayed unmatched. This CDR3 spans 18 amino acids. Germline-derived CDR1 and CDR2 are SGHVS and FQNEAQ. The CDR3 region is CASSPKPPQGAFNSPLHF. Written as DNA, the CDR3 is TGTGCCAGCAGCCCTAAGCCTCCCCAGGGGGCGTTTAATTCACCCCTCCACTTT.

The V call is TRBV5-8, the J call TRBJ1-2; 7 nucleotides agree with TRBD1. V lost 3 bases and J lost 8; bases outside the gene matches: 7. The CDR3 contains 13 residues. The germline gives CDR1 SGHTS, CDR2 YDEGEE. The CDR3 here is CASSSTGSGGYTF. In DNA, the CDR3 is TGTGCCAGCAGCTCGACAGGGTCTGGAGGCTACACCTTC. The full variable domain, its missing parts supplied by reference TRBV5-8 and TRBJ1-2, is EAGVTQSPTHLIKTRGQQATLRCSPISGHTSVYWYQQALGLGLQFLLWYDEGEERNRGNFPPRFSGRQFPNYSSELNVNALELEDSALYLCASSSTGSGGYTFGSGTRLTVV.

The CDR3 DNA follows: TGTGCCAGCAGTAGTCGGTTCTATGGCTACACCTTC. This encodes CASSSRFYGYTF. The chain carries TRBV7-9 and TRBJ1-2; no firm D call. V was trimmed by 6 bases and J by 4 bases, leaving 9 bases between them. Per germline, CDR1 SEHNR and CDR2 FQNEAQ (reference sequence). The CDR3 spans 12 residues.

A word on this clone: The same CDR3 is also encoded by other DNA sequences in this sample. This chain joins TRBV9 and TRBJ2-7; tentatively, D is TRBD2 (6 bases). The CDR3 runs to 14 residues. V lost 0 bases, J lost 4 bases, and 11 bases lay in between. Germline V gene data show CDR1 as SGDLS and CDR2 as YYNGEE. CDR3 sequence reads: CASSVGREGYEQYF. The CDR3 bases are TGTGCCAGCAGCGTAGGGAGGGAAGGGTACGAGCAGTACTTC. Looking up the rest from reference TRBV9 and TRBJ2-7 gives the full variable domain: DSGVTQTPKHLITATGQRVTLRCSPRSGDLSVYWYQQSLDQGLQFLIQYYNGEERAKGNILERFSAQQFPDLHSELNLSSLELGDSALYFCASSVGREGYEQYFGPGTRLTVT.

The rearrangement uses TRBV15 and TRBJ2-3, with D possibly TRBD2 on 6 matching bases. Germline V gives CDR1 LNHNV, CDR2 YYDKDF (reference sequence). Trimming cost V 5 bases and J 1 base, with 10 bases left between them. This CDR3 is 14 amino acids long. The DNA of the CDR3 is TGTGCCACCAGCTACCGGAGGGGCACAGATACGCAGTATTTT. This codes for CATSYRRGTDTQYF.

V usage is TRBV27 and J usage is TRBJ1-1; 9 bases line up with TRBD1. This CDR3 has 13 amino acids. Germline-derived CDR1 and CDR2 are MNHEY and SMNVEV (reference sequence). Trimming cost V 7 bases and J 8 bases; bases outside gene matches: 8. The CDR3 DNA is TGTGCCAGCATTAAGGACAGGGGCGGAGAAGCTTTCTTT. Its protein product is CASIKDRGGEAFF.

In nucleotides, the CDR3 is TGTGCCAGCGTCTATGGGACTAGCGGGATCTACGAGCAGTACTTC. Translation gives CASVYGTSGIYEQYF. This chain links TRBV5-6 with TRBJ2-7, with 13 bases fitting TRBD2. Unmatched junction bases numbered 7, after V lost 7 bases and J lost 3 bases. Germline V gene lookup returns CDR1 SGHDT and CDR2 YYEEEE. The CDR3 length is 15 residues.